This is a list of T cell receptor beta chains from one sample in a study of CD4 T cells in relation to SARS-CoV-2 and coronaviruses. Using immunoSEQ multiplex PCR, the repertoire was profiled, and TCRdb retains in-frame clones only, with some absent. The sample has about 24,000 clones, approximately 76% seen once. These receptors are not linked to any known antigen. The sequenced sample consisted of CD4+ T cells from PBMCs, cultured in vitro. All receptors derive from a human donor in good health. Both conserved end residues are part of each CDR3. The D gene is left open where the match is weak. A row's size may be missing; if present it is once, few, many or a size class.

len,d_gene,j_gene,abundance,v_gene,CDR3aa,CDR3nt
16,TRBD2,TRBJ2-1,-,TRBV7-6,CASSKLPSGGYNEQFF,TGTGCCAGCAGCAAACTACCTAGCGGGGGATACAATGAGCAGTTCTTC
16,-,TRBJ2-5,-,TRBV19,CASSPKIDRLAETQYF,TGTGCCAGTAGCCCTAAAATCGACAGGCTCGCTGAGACCCAGTACTTC
17,TRBD1,TRBJ2-6,-,TRBV11-2,CASSPRTGSSGANVLTF,TGTGCCAGCAGCCCACGGACAGGTTCCTCTGGGGCCAACGTCCTGACTTTC
12,-,TRBJ2-3,-,TRBV7-3,CASSLSTDTQYF,TGTGCCAGCAGCTTGAGCACAGATACGCAGTATTTT
14,-,TRBJ2-5,-,TRBV27,CASSEFRGGETQYF,TGTGCCAGCAGTGAATTCAGGGGCGGGGAGACCCAGTACTTC
18,TRBD2,TRBJ2-3,-,TRBV5-1,CASSSSGTSGISTDTQYF,TGCGCCAGCAGCTCCTCCGGGACTAGCGGGATTAGCACAGATACGCAGTATTTT
16,-,TRBJ1-2,-,TRBV19,CASSNPGTVANYGYTF,TGTGCCAGTTCAAACCCCGGGACTGTAGCTAACTATGGCTACACCTTC
12,-,TRBJ1-2,few,TRBV5-4,CASSLDGYGYTF,TGTGCCAGCAGCTTGGACGGCTATGGCTACACCTTC
15,-,TRBJ1-5,few,TRBV19,CASSLQIYSNQPQHF,TGTGCCAGTAGTCTACAGATTTATAGCAATCAGCCCCAGCATTTT
12,-,TRBJ2-3,-,TRBV18,CASSDSTDTQYF,TGTGCCAGCTCGGATAGCACAGATACGCAGTATTTT
14,-,TRBJ1-1,-,TRBV11-2,CASSEITVNTEAFF,TGTGCCAGCAGCGAAATAACAGTGAACACTGAAGCTTTCTTT